This T cell receptor (beta chain) was documented in a study of blood T cell repertoires in COVID-19. Original data processing: Estimation of nucleated cell counts relied on the amplification of reference gene primers. Clones were sequenced by immunoSEQ multiplex PCR, and TCRdb holds only the in-frame ones, with some missing. The V and J calls and the clone size are those of that table, but D and trimming were determined from the DNA. The sample records 310,000 or so clones, more than 75% being singletons. The CDR3 has 16 amino acids. CDR1 is LGHNA, CDR2 YSLEER, per germline. Deletions cut 0 bases from V and 1 base from J, with 9 bases between.

The TCR sequence derives from an older man with acute or convalescent COVID-19. Sequencing was done on a sample of peripheral blood. The V call is TRBV4-3, the J call TRBJ2-2, with a possible D match to TRBD1 (5 bases). CDR3 nucleotide sequence: TGCGCCAGCAGCCAAGATAGAACAGGGAACACCGGGGAGCTGTTTTTT. Protein sequence: CASSQDRTGNTGELFF.